This T cell receptor (beta chain) was identified during a study of blood T cell dynamics during melanoma immunotherapy. Study context: Standard first-line treatment here was pembrolizumab or nivolumab plus ipilimumab in metastatic melanoma.

Time point meaning: pre-treatment baseline. Patients with prior systemic cancer treatment, concomitant immunosuppressants, or other active malignancies were excluded. Every bulk PBMC sample received the same 350 ng of DNA. TCRdb keeps only in-frame clones here, not all; method: immunoSEQ multiplex PCR. This table has 15,000 to 20,000 clones, roughly four fifths appearing once. The study, taken as a whole, reports: PBMC repertoires of eventual disease-control patients split at W3 into clonality or diversity gains.

Trimming stripped 7 bases from V and 0 bases from J, with 9 bases between. The CDR3 spans 13 residues. Germline V gene sequence: CDR1 SNHLY, CDR2 FYNNEI. Within the sample, this clone is medium-sized. Antigen: not known. This sequence originates from a human donor with melanoma. This chain uses TRBV2 with TRBJ1-1; no definite D call. Sample: blood, taken from a patient treated with checkpoint blockade. The CDR3 DNA follows: TGTGCCAGCAACCCAGCCATGAACACTGAAGCTTTCTTT. As protein: CASNPAMNTEAFF.